These 3 T cell receptor beta chains came from one sample sequenced in a study of T cells in Graves' hyperthyroidism and ophthalmopathy. The CDR3 regions of TCR beta were amplified from RNA transcripts. The TCR CDR3 first-round RT-PCR relied on the HTBI primer set. One entry per CDR3 protein, called by TCRdb with MiXCR from the multiplex PCR reads. The sample has about 640,000 distinct CDR3 sequences; around 15% are singletons. The specimen sequenced was blood. All receptors derive from a woman aged 45-60 years with Graves' ophthalmopathy.

This clonotype was found many times. The rearrangement links TRBV18 to TRBJ1-1; unclear D gene. There are 15 residues in the CDR3. CDR1 and CDR2 from the germline V gene are KGHSH and LQKENI. Between the trimmed V and J ends, which lost 0 bases and 7 bases, there was a span of 15 bases. The CDR3 sequence is CASSPPNEFANEAFF. In DNA, the CDR3 is TGTGCCAGCTCACCACCGAACGAGTTTGCTAATGAAGCTTTCTTT.

At least ten counts were recorded for this clonotype. The chain has TRBV20-1 and TRBJ1-5, with TRBD1 matching over 10 bases. The CDR3 runs 14 residues. Germline lookup yields CDR1 DFQATT and CDR2 SNEGSKA (reference sequence). The V gene end was trimmed by 6 bases and the J gene end by 2 bases; junction bases not matched to a gene: 4. CDR3 coding DNA: TGCAGTGCAGCGACAGGGGGCCGCAATCAGCCCCAGCATTTT. Translated: CSAATGGRNQPQHF.

This clonotype was detected a few times. This may stem from a read error, because a much larger clone lies one nucleotide away. The rearrangement links TRBV28 to TRBJ2-1; 14 bases fit TRBD2. V gave up 6 bases and J gave up 9 bases; unmatched junction bases: 10. Germline V lookup: CDR1 MDHEN, CDR2 SYDVKM. CDR3 length equals 16 residues. CDR3 sequence reads: CASRILGTSGSGEQFF. The CDR3 nucleotides are TGTGCCAGCAGAATCCTTGGGACTAGCGGGAGCGGTGAGCAGTTCTTC.